The 20 T cell receptor beta chains given below trace back to one sample, sequenced in a study of OX40 agonist ivuxolimab in advanced cancers. Here immunoSEQ multiplex PCR was the method, and the copy in TCRdb shows in-frame clones only, minus some. Of about 40,000 clones listed, 88% are singletons. The sequencing here drew on CD4+ or CD8+ T cells sorted from blood, taken in a trial of the OX40 agonist ivuxolimab. These receptors were taken from an adult with an advanced solid tumor such as melanoma, head and neck, liver or kidney cancer.

About this clone: One junction end disagrees with the germline gene, perhaps due to a read error. J is TRBJ1-2 and V is TRBV5-3; D is unclear. TRBV5-3 is reported as an ORF; its role is uncertain. The CDR3 contains 14 residues. The CDR3 sequence: CASSLDGSNYGYTF. CDR3 bases: TGTGCCAGCAGCTTAGACGGATCTAACTATGGCTACACCTTC.

CDR3 nucleotides: TGTGCCAGCAGTTCCCTCGCTAGTTTCTACAATGAGCAGTTCTTC. The encoded protein is CASSSLASFYNEQFF. The chain has TRBV27 and TRBJ2-1; D is undetermined. The V gene lost 4 bases and the J gene lost 3 bases, with 13 bases spanning the gap. The CDR3 loop spans 15 amino acids. Per the germline V gene, CDR1 is MNHEY and CDR2 is SMNVEV (reference sequence).

The V call is TRBV7-9, the J call TRBJ2-7; tentatively, D is TRBD2 (6 bases). CDR3 length equals 13 residues. The V gene lost 4 bases and the J gene lost 0 bases, with 7 bases spanning the gap. Per germline, CDR1 SEHNR and CDR2 FQNEAQ (reference sequence). The CDR3 loop reads CASSWDSSYEQYF. CDR3 coding DNA: TGTGCCAGCAGCTGGGACTCCTCCTACGAGCAGTACTTC.

The V call is TRBV7-9, the J call TRBJ2-1; 8 bases fit TRBD1. The CDR3 spans 15 residues. J was trimmed by 4 bases and V by 3 bases; bases with no gene match: 5. Per germline, CDR1 SEHNR and CDR2 FQNEAQ (reference sequence). DNA for the CDR3: TGTGCCAGCAGCTTCGACGGACAGGGTTACAATGAGCAGTTCTTC. Protein sequence: CASSFDGQGYNEQFF.

The CDR3, as DNA: TGCGCCAGCAGCCAAGACAGCAGCGCCTACGAGCAGTACTTC. Its translation: CASSQDSSAYEQYF. The chain joins TRBV4-1 to TRBJ2-7, with D uncertain. This CDR3 is 14 amino acids long. V gave up 0 bases and J gave up 2 bases, with 8 bases separating them. Germline V lookup: CDR1 MGHRA, CDR2 YSYEKL.

V usage is TRBV6-1 and J usage is TRBJ2-7; D not resolved. The CDR3 has 13 residues. V lost 2 bases and J 3 bases, leaving 8 bases between the germline ends. The germline V gene has CDR1 MNHNS and CDR2 SASEGT. CDR3 sequence: CASSEMRDYEQYF. The DNA for the CDR3 is TGTGCCAGCAGTGAAATGCGCGACTACGAGCAGTACTTC.

CDR3 nucleotide sequence: TGCGCCAGCAGCTTTAGCGGAGGCACAGATACGCAGTATTTT. Residues: CASSFSGGTDTQYF. The V and J genes are TRBV5-1 and TRBJ2-3, with TRBD2 as a possible D gene (6 bases). Trimming took off 2 bases at V and 1 base at J, with 8 bases between the two ends. The germline CDR1 and CDR2 sequences are SGHRS and YFSETQ. The CDR3 spans 14 residues.

The V gene is TRBV5-4, the J gene TRBJ2-5, with 14 bases fitting TRBD2. Germline V gene data show CDR1 as SGHNT and CDR2 as YYREEE (reference sequence). V shed 3 bases and J 1 base; nucleotides not matched to a gene: 14. The CDR3 loop spans 20 amino acids. The CDR3 loop is CASSSRMGLAGVGPQETQYF. The CDR3 coding sequence is TGTGCCAGCAGCTCGCGAATGGGACTAGCGGGAGTCGGCCCCCAAGAGACCCAGTACTTC.

Here the CDR3 DNA reads TGTGCCACCTGGGGGGGTTACAATGAGCAGTTCTTC. It is translated as CATWGGYNEQFF. The rearrangement uses TRBV7-9 and TRBJ2-1, with 7 bases identical to TRBD2. With V trimmed by 10 bases and J by 4 bases, 4 bases remained unmatched. The CDR3 length is 12 residues. Germline CDR1 is SEHNR and CDR2 is FQNEAQ (reference sequence).

The chain has TRBV7-9 and TRBJ1-1; no definite D call. Germline CDR1 and CDR2: SEHNR and FQNEAQ (reference sequence). Trimming stripped 3 bases from V and 4 bases from J, with 12 bases between. This CDR3 region has 14 residues. The CDR3 DNA reads as TGTGCCAGCAGCTTCACAGAAAGGAGCACTGAAGCTTTCTTT. This codes for CASSFTERSTEAFF.

The sample holds a few counts of this clone. This chain uses TRBV12-5 with TRBJ1-1, with 9 bases identical to TRBD1. Unmatched junction bases numbered 7, after V lost 11 bases and J lost 6 bases. This CDR3 has 12 residues. CDR1 and CDR2 (germline): LGHNT, FRNRAP. The CDR3 sequence: CAGTDRGAEAFF. The CDR3 region has the DNA TGTGCTGGCACCGACAGGGGGGCTGAAGCTTTCTTT. Full variable domain (outside the CDR3, taken from reference TRBV12-5 and TRBJ1-1): DARVTQTPRHKVTEMGQEVTMRCQPILGHNTVFWYRQTMMQGLELLAYFRNRAPLDDSGMPKDRFSAEMPDATLATLKIQPSEPRDSAVYFCAGTDRGAEAFFGQGTRLTVV.

The V and J genes are TRBV30 and TRBJ2-1; TRBD1 or TRBD2 may be the D gene (5 bases each). CDR3 size: 12 residues. V was pared by 3 bases and J by 7 bases, with 10 bases between. From germline, CDR1 is GTSNPN and CDR2 SVGIG (reference sequence). The CDR3 bases are TGTGCCTGGAGCCTGGGGGTGAATGAGCAGTTCTTC. It yields the protein CAWSLGVNEQFF.

The chain joins TRBV6-5 to TRBJ2-2; D is uncertain. Germline CDR1 is MNHEY and CDR2 is SVGAGI. The CDR3 consists of 12 residues. V lost 2 bases and J 7 bases, leaving 5 bases between the germline ends. The CDR3 sequence: CASSYASGELFF. Written as DNA, the CDR3 is TGTGCCAGCAGTTACGCCAGCGGGGAGCTGTTTTTT.

The count of this clone is one. The chain carries TRBV11-2 and TRBJ1-2; D is perhaps TRBD1 (6 bases). The CDR3 has 14 amino acids. V was cut by 4 bases and J by 2 bases, with 11 bases left in between. The germline gives CDR1 SGHAT, CDR2 FQNNGV. The CDR3 loop reads CASSYSGVNYGYTF. The CDR3 region has the DNA TGTGCCAGCAGCTACTCAGGGGTCAACTATGGCTACACCTTC.

For this clone: Given a much more abundant clone one base away, this may be a read error. The chain links TRBV7-9 to TRBJ2-7; D uncertain. V lost 2 bases and J lost 2, with 4 bases in between. The CDR3 sequence is 12 residues long. Germline loops: CDR1 SEHNR, CDR2 FQNEAQ (reference sequence). CDR3 bases: TGTGCCAGCAGCTTACCAGCCTACGAGCAGTACTTC. It yields the protein CASSLPAYEQYF.

This chain joins TRBV5-6 and TRBJ1-1; D perhaps matches TRBD1 (5 bases). The length of the CDR3 is 15 residues. Per the germline V gene, CDR1 is SGHDT and CDR2 is YYEEEE. The germline V and J ends were trimmed by 0 bases and 4 bases, with 13 bases remaining between them. This CDR3 reads CASSLVGGEGTEAFF. CDR3 DNA sequence: TGTGCCAGCAGCTTGGTAGGAGGGGAAGGCACTGAAGCTTTCTTT.

This clone was counted once. V and J are TRBV5-4 and TRBJ2-1, with 7 bases aligning to TRBD2. The CDR3 sequence is 16 residues long. V lost 4 bases to trimming and J lost 2 bases; unmatched junction nucleotides: 9. CDR1 and CDR2 (germline): SGHNT, YYREEE (reference sequence). CDR3 amino acids: CASSPVAGVAYNEQFF. The CDR3 coding sequence is TGTGCCAGCAGCCCTGTGGCGGGAGTGGCCTACAATGAGCAGTTCTTC. Full variable domain (outside the CDR3, taken from reference TRBV5-4 and TRBJ2-1): ETGVTQSPTHLIKTRGQQVTLRCSSQSGHNTVSWYQQALGQGPQFIFQYYREEENGRGNFPPRFSGLQFPNYSSELNVNALELDDSALYLCASSPVAGVAYNEQFFGPGTRLTVL.

The V call is TRBV28, the J call TRBJ1-1; 9 nucleotides agree with TRBD1. V lost 2 bases, J lost 1 base, and 8 bases stayed unmatched. Looked up from germline, CDR1 is MDHEN and CDR2 is SYDVKM. The CDR3 has 17 amino acids. The CDR3 coding sequence is TGTGCCAGCAGTTTAACAGGGGGCGCTTATACGAACACTGAAGCTTTCTTT. Encoded protein: CASSLTGGAYTNTEAFF.

The chain joins TRBV19 to TRBJ2-4; 10 bases line up with TRBD2. CDR1 and CDR2 from the germline V gene are LNHDA and SQIVND (reference sequence). The CDR3 totals 16 residues. With V trimmed by 5 bases and J by 4 bases, 8 bases remained unmatched. This chain's CDR3 is CASSPLAGGAKNIQYF. The DNA of the CDR3 is TGTGCCAGTAGTCCCTTAGCGGGAGGCGCGAAAAACATTCAGTACTTC.

This sequence joins TRBV5-1 and TRBJ2-3; 13 nucleotides line up with TRBD2. Germline CDR1 is SGHRS and CDR2 is YFSETQ. V dropped 7 bases and J dropped 4; count of bases not matched to a gene: 3. CDR3 length equals 14 residues. The DNA of the CDR3 is TGCGCCAGCTGGACTAGCGGGAGCGCAGATACGCAGTATTTT. It codes for CASWTSGSADTQYF.